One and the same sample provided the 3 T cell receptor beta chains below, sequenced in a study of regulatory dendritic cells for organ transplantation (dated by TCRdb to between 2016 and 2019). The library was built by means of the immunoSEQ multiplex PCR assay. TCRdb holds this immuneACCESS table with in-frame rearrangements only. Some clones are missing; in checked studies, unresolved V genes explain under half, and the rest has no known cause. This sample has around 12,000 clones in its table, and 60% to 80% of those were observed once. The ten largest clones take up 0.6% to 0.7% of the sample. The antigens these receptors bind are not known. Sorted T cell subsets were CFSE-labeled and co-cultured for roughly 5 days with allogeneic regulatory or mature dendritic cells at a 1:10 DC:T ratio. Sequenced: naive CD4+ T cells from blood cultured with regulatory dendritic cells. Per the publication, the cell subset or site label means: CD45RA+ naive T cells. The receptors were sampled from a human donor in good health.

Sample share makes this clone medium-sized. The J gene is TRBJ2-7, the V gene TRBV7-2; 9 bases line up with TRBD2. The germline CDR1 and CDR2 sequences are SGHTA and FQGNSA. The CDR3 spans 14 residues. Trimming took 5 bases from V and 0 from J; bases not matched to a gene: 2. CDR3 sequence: CASSLGLASYEQYF. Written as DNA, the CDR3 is TGTGCCAGCAGCCTGGGACTAGCCTCCTACGAGCAGTACTTC.

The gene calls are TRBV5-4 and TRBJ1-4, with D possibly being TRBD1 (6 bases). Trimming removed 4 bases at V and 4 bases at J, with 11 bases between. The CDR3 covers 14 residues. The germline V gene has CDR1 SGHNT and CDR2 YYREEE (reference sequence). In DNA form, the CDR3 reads TGTGCCAGCAGCCGGCCAGGGGATAATGAAAAACTGTTTTTT. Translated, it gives CASSRPGDNEKLFF.

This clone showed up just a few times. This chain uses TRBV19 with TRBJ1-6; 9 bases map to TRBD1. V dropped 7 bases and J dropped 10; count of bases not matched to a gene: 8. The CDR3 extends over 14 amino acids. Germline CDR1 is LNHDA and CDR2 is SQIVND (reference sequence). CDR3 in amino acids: CASTPGQGDSPLHF. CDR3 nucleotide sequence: TGTGCCAGTACCCCGGGACAGGGTGACTCACCCCTCCACTTT.